This TCR beta chain derives from a study of prognosis after radiotherapy for stage I lung cancer. Looking at the study overall: The enrollment of patients with stage I non-small cell lung cancer occurred between April 2018 and 2019.

Starting from genomic DNA, TCR beta CDR3 was amplified through two-round multiplex PCR. Gene-specific TRBV and TRBJ primers were used in PCR round one. Universal primers were what the second PCR round used. MiXCR, applied by TCRdb to the multiplex PCR reads, yields one record per CDR3 protein. This sample has 9,500 to 15,000 distinct CDR3 sequences; roughly 52% occur once, and the top ten carry 20% to 25%. Ten or more counts support this clonotype. The receptor was isolated from a donor aged 50 or older with non-small cell lung cancer. Specimen: PBMCs, collected before or after stereotactic body radiation therapy (not recorded which).

The CDR3 spells CSARASGNSYEQYF. The CDR3 DNA reads TGCAGTGCTAGAGCTAGCGGGAACTCCTACGAGCAGTACTTC. This rearrangement joins TRBV20-1 to TRBJ2-7, with 9 nucleotides matching TRBD2. CDR1 is DFQATT and CDR2 is SNEGSKA in the germline V gene (reference sequence). J gave up 0 bases and V 1 base, and 1 base lay outside the gene matches. The CDR3 is 14 amino acids.